The 30 T cell receptor beta chains below come from one sample, sequenced in a study of vaccination effects on CD4 cells after COVID-19. CD4+ T cells specific for antigen were expanded with viral peptide pools by the ViraFEST assay before sequencing. Isolation of CD4+ T cells took place after ten to eleven days of culture. The person's infection with SARS-CoV-2, confirmed by PCR, took place between March and December 2020. Participants got two doses of BNT162b2 or mRNA-1273 vaccine. These receptors have no identified antigens. Using immunoSEQ multiplex PCR, the repertoire was profiled, and TCRdb retains in-frame clones only, with some absent. The sample records over 15,000 clones, about 74% being singletons. The sequenced sample was CD4+ T cells from PBMCs cultured with SARS-CoV-2 spike peptides, obtained after COVID-19 vaccination. The receptors come from a human donor who had a prior SARS-CoV-2 infection.

V usage is TRBV3-1 (or the pseudogene TRBV3-2) and J usage is TRBJ2-7; D is perhaps TRBD2 (6 bases). The CDR3 totals 14 residues. Germline CDR1 and CDR2: LGHDT and YNNKEL (reference sequence). V lost 1 base and J 7 bases, leaving 14 bases between the germline ends. CDR3 in amino acids: CASSQALGGWEQYF. The CDR3 region has the DNA TGTGCCAGCAGCCAAGCTCTGGGGGGTTGGGAGCAGTACTTC.

The chain is built from TRBV7-2 and TRBJ2-3; no firm D call. CDR1 and CDR2 (germline): SGHTA, FQGNSA. This CDR3 comprises 13 residues. V was shortened by 1 base and J by 5 bases, with 7 bases between the two germline ends. CDR3 sequence: CASSLVGQDTQYF. The CDR3 nucleotides read TGTGCCAGCAGCTTAGTGGGCCAAGATACGCAGTATTTT.

The rearrangement links TRBV2 to TRBJ2-1; D not resolved. V lost 0 bases to trimming and J lost 8 bases, with 11 bases between them. Germline V gene sequence: CDR1 SNHLY, CDR2 FYNNEI. The CDR3 spans 14 residues. The CDR3 is CASSEARQQDEQFF. In DNA, the CDR3 is TGTGCCAGCAGTGAAGCAAGGCAGCAGGATGAGCAGTTCTTC.

The J gene is TRBJ2-7, the V gene TRBV5-5; D is undetermined. This CDR3 spans 14 amino acids. CDR1 is SGHKS and CDR2 is YYEKEE in the germline V gene (reference sequence). The V end lost 1 base, the J end lost 0 bases, and 8 bases lay between the germline ends. CDR3 bases: TGTGCCAGCAGCTTGTTCGGCATCTCCTACGAGCAGTACTTC. This translates into CASSLFGISYEQYF.

V usage is TRBV13 and J usage is TRBJ1-1; possibly TRBD1 for D (5 bases). The CDR3 runs 15 residues. Trimming took off 2 bases at V and 3 bases at J, with 13 bases between the two ends. Germline V CDR1 and CDR2: PRHDT, FYEKMQ (reference sequence). This CDR3 reads CASSLKFWGDTEAFF. The CDR3 nucleotides read TGTGCCAGCAGCTTAAAGTTTTGGGGGGACACTGAAGCTTTCTTT.

This chain links TRBV3-1 (or the pseudogene TRBV3-2) with TRBJ2-5; possibly TRBD1 for D (6 bases). Germline CDR1 is LGHDT and CDR2 is YNNKEL (reference sequence). V lost 4 bases, J lost 2 bases, and 11 bases lay in between. CDR3 length: 14 residues. The DNA for the CDR3 is TGTGCCAGCAGCCGACAGGTAACTCAAGAGACCCAGTACTTC. Its protein is CASSRQVTQETQYF.

The chain has TRBV6-6 and TRBJ2-1, with D hard to call. CDR3 length: 15 residues. Per the germline V gene, CDR1 is MNHNY and CDR2 is SVGAGI (reference sequence). V lost 3 bases, J lost 0 bases, and 9 bases lay in between. In nucleotides, the CDR3 is TGTGCCAGCAGTTATGGGGAAAGCTCCTACAATGAGCAGTTCTTC. Protein sequence: CASSYGESSYNEQFF.

A few counts support this clone. The V gene is TRBV18, the J gene TRBJ1-1, with no clear D. CDR1 and CDR2 from the germline V gene are KGHSH and LQKENI. Trimming removed 1 base at V and 3 bases at J, with 12 bases between. This CDR3 region has 15 residues. CDR3 coding DNA: TGTGCCAGCTCACCACAGACGGGGTGGGACACTGAAGCTTTCTTT. This encodes CASSPQTGWDTEAFF.

The chain combines TRBV10-3 with TRBJ2-7; the D gene is possibly TRBD2 (5 bases). The V and J ends lost 0 bases and 3 bases respectively, with 9 bases between them. There are 14 residues in the CDR3. Germline V CDR1 and CDR2: ENHRY, SYGVKD. CDR3 in DNA: TGTGCCATCAGTGAGTCGACGGGGAGCTACGAGCAGTACTTC. Amino acid sequence: CAISESTGSYEQYF.

The rearrangement uses TRBV2 and TRBJ1-1; D is unclear. V shed 4 bases and J shed 6 bases, with 6 bases lying between them. The CDR3 covers 11 residues. CDR1 and CDR2 (germline): SNHLY, FYNNEI. CDR3 residues: CASSAGSEAFF. DNA for the CDR3: TGTGCCAGCAGTGCCGGGTCTGAAGCTTTCTTT.

By frequency in the sample, this clone is medium-sized. This rearrangement joins TRBV2 to TRBJ1-4, with TRBD1 identical over 8 bases. The V segment lost 6 bases and the J segment 3 bases; nucleotides outside the gene matches: 6. CDR1 is SNHLY, CDR2 FYNNEI, per germline. The CDR3 sequence is 15 residues long. The CDR3 reads CASSPNRGANEKLFF. In nucleotides, the CDR3 is TGTGCCAGCAGCCCCAACAGGGGGGCTAATGAAAAACTGTTTTTT.

The rearrangement uses TRBV6-5 and TRBJ1-1, with 8 bases lining up with TRBD1. With 4 bases clipped from V and 6 bases from J, the junction kept 4 bases outside the gene matches. The CDR3 is 13 amino acids. CDR1 and CDR2 (germline): MNHEY, SVGAGI. Here the CDR3 DNA reads TGTGCCAGCAGTTCGCAGGGGGCCCCTGAAGCTTTCTTT. This sequence encodes CASSSQGAPEAFF.

The genes are TRBV29-1 and TRBJ2-2; 8 nucleotides align to TRBD1. The CDR3 runs 17 residues. Per the germline V gene, CDR1 is SQVTM and CDR2 is ANQGSEA. Trimming at V came to 7 bases and at J to 4 bases, leaving 17 bases not matched to a gene. The CDR3 coding sequence is TGCAGCGCCGCCAATCAAGGACAGGGTAAAGGCACCGGGGAGCTGTTTTTT. This translates into CSAANQGQGKGTGELFF.

The table lists this clone with a few counts. The chain recombines TRBV2 with TRBJ2-3; D gene uncertain. This CDR3 has 14 residues. The V end was cut by 4 bases, the J end by 5 bases, with 13 bases between. Germline V gives CDR1 SNHLY, CDR2 FYNNEI. CDR3 protein: CASSATRTRDTQYF. CDR3 sequence (DNA): TGTGCCAGCAGTGCGACTCGGACCCGAGATACGCAGTATTTT.

The chain joins TRBV6-6 to TRBJ2-1; D unresolved. This CDR3 contains 11 residues. CDR1 is MNHNY, CDR2 SVGAGI, per germline (reference sequence). The V end was cut by 6 bases, the J end by 3 bases, with 3 bases between. The CDR3 loop is CASSFYNEQFF. CDR3 bases: TGTGCCAGCAGCTTCTACAATGAGCAGTTCTTC.

The chain uses TRBV30 and TRBJ2-5; D not resolved. V lost 8 bases and J lost 5, with 15 bases in between. The CDR3 covers 12 residues. Germline-derived CDR1 and CDR2 are GTSNPN and SVGIG (reference sequence). CDR3 sequence: CATRTRRETQYF. The CDR3 nucleotides are TGTGCCACCAGGACGAGAAGGGAGACCCAGTACTTC. Drawing the rest from reference TRBV30 and TRBJ2-5, the complete variable domain is SQTIHQWPATLVQPVGSPLSLECTVEGTSNPNLYWYRQAAGRGLQLLFYSVGIGQISSEVPQNLSASRPQDRQFILSSKKLLLSDSGFYLCATRTRRETQYFGPGTRLLVL.

The CDR3 region has the DNA TGTGCCAGCAGTTATGGGGCGAAGTCACCCCTCCACTTT. Encoded protein: CASSYGAKSPLHF. The chain joins TRBV6-5 to TRBJ1-6; tentatively, D is TRBD1 (5 bases). The V and J ends lost 3 bases and 10 bases respectively, with 10 bases between them. This CDR3 spans 13 amino acids. Germline V lookup: CDR1 MNHEY, CDR2 SVGAGI.

This clone was seen a few times. This chain uses TRBV24-1 with TRBJ2-1; TRBD2 might be the D (6 bases). The CDR3 covers 12 residues. Germline lookup yields CDR1 KGHDR and CDR2 SFDVKD. V lost 5 bases, J lost 6 bases, and 7 bases lay in between. The CDR3 nucleotides are TGTGCCACCAGTGGGAGGGGCAATGAGCAGTTCTTC. Protein: CATSGRGNEQFF.

This clone was found a few times. The rearrangement links TRBV7-3 to TRBJ1-5; weak D call: TRBD1 (6 bases). The germline V gene encodes CDR1 SGHTA and CDR2 FQGTGA. There are 15 residues in the CDR3. Trimming left V 2 bases short and J 1 base short, with 9 bases between. The CDR3 region is CASSLSGVSNQPQHF. Written as DNA, the CDR3 is TGTGCCAGCAGCTTATCAGGGGTCAGCAATCAGCCCCAGCATTTT.

This clone turned up a few times. The chain combines TRBV2 with TRBJ1-5; perhaps TRBD1 as D (6 bases). The CDR3 extends over 15 amino acids. Germline V CDR1 and CDR2: SNHLY, FYNNEI. V was shortened by 6 bases and J by 0 bases, with 12 bases between the two germline ends. CDR3 DNA: TGTGCCAGCAGCCTTGGGGGCTATAGCAATCAGCCCCAGCATTTT. Protein sequence: CASSLGGYSNQPQHF.

This chain joins TRBV5-1 and TRBJ2-5, with 9 bases fitting TRBD1. Unmatched junction bases numbered 10, after V lost 5 bases and J lost 5 bases. Germline loops: CDR1 SGHRS, CDR2 YFSETQ. The CDR3 sequence is 15 residues long. The CDR3 sequence is CASRRGTGRTETQYF. The CDR3 DNA reads TGCGCCAGCAGGCGAGGGACAGGGAGAACTGAGACCCAGTACTTC. Based on the CDR3 plus reference TRBV5-1 and TRBJ2-5, the full variable domain is KAGVTQTPRYLIKTRGQQVTLSCSPISGHRSVSWYQQTPGQGLQFLFEYFSETQRNKGNFPGRFSGRQFSNSRSEMNVSTLELGDSALYLCASRRGTGRTETQYFGPGTRLLVL.

This clone was seen only a few times. The CDR3 spells CATQGTSSRTQYF. The CDR3 nucleotides are TGTGCCACCCAGGGGACTAGTAGTCGGACGCAGTATTTT. The J gene is TRBJ2-3, the V gene TRBV2; 8 bases align to TRBD2. The CDR3 is 13 amino acids. After removal of 10 bases from V and 9 bases from J, the junction contained 12 bases not matched to a gene. CDR1 and CDR2 from the germline V gene are SNHLY and FYNNEI.

This clone was recorded a few times. CDR3 sequence (DNA): TGTGCCAGCAGCTCGGGGCCGGGTGAGCAGTACTTC. It encodes CASSSGPGEQYF. This sequence joins TRBV5-6 and TRBJ2-7; either TRBD1 or TRBD2 may fit D (5 bases each). From germline, CDR1 is SGHDT and CDR2 YYEEEE. The CDR3 extends over 12 amino acids. Trimming left V 3 bases short and J 7 bases short, with 11 bases between.

The V and J genes are TRBV6-2 or TRBV6-3 and TRBJ1-3; D remains unclear. Germline loops: CDR1 MNHEY, CDR2 SVGEGT. This CDR3 is built from 14 residues. V dropped 2 bases and J dropped 0 bases, with 5 bases sitting between them. CDR3 nucleotide sequence: TGTGCCAGCAGTTACACCCGCTCTGGAAACACCATATATTTT. It codes for CASSYTRSGNTIYF.

This clone was seen just once. This chain connects TRBV2 to TRBJ1-6, with D unresolved. V dropped 7 bases and J dropped 5 bases, with 9 bases sitting between them. Germline V CDR1 and CDR2: SNHLY, FYNNEI. CDR3 length: 13 amino acids. CDR3 in amino acids: CASMGQNNSPLHF. CDR3 in DNA: TGTGCCAGCATGGGTCAGAATAATTCACCCCTCCACTTT.

This clone was observed a few times. The chain recombines TRBV4-2 with TRBJ2-3; TRBD2 agrees at 7 bases. CDR1 is LGHNA and CDR2 is YNFKEQ in the germline V gene. With 2 bases clipped from V and 7 bases from J, the junction kept 9 bases outside the gene matches. The CDR3 is 15 residues long. The CDR3 bases are TGTGCCAGCAGCCAACAAGGGACTAAGGGATATACGCAGTATTTT. Its translation is CASSQQGTKGYTQYF.

The rearrangement joins TRBV4-2 to TRBJ2-3, with D perhaps TRBD2 (5 bases). Per the germline V gene, CDR1 is LGHNA and CDR2 is YNFKEQ. There are 16 residues in the CDR3. V was clipped by 3 bases and J by 4 bases, with 17 bases between them. CDR3 in amino acids: CASSHAGGLRPDTQYF. Here the CDR3 DNA reads TGTGCCAGCAGCCATGCCGGCGGGTTACGCCCAGATACGCAGTATTTT.

The rearrangement joins TRBV5-8 to TRBJ2-7, with 7 bases aligning to TRBD2. In germline, CDR1 is SGHTS, CDR2 YDEGEE. J lost 2 bases, V lost 1 base, and 6 bases had no gene match. There are 15 residues in the CDR3. Here the CDR3 reads CASSLRAGEAYEQYF. CDR3 DNA sequence: TGTGCCAGCAGCTTGCGTGCGGGAGAAGCCTACGAGCAGTACTTC.

The chain is built from TRBV9 and TRBJ2-3; 8 bases are shared with TRBD2. CDR3 length: 14 amino acids. The V gene's germline CDR1 is SGDLS and CDR2 YYNGEE. V lost 2 bases to trimming and J lost 6 bases; unmatched junction nucleotides: 5. CDR3 residues: CASSVGGGSDTQYF. The CDR3 DNA sequence: TGTGCCAGCAGCGTCGGCGGGGGGTCGGATACGCAGTATTTT. The variable domain in full, completed from reference TRBV9 and TRBJ2-3, reads DSGVTQTPKHLITATGQRVTLRCSPRSGDLSVYWYQQSLDQGLQFLIQYYNGEERAKGNILERFSAQQFPDLHSELNLSSLELGDSALYFCASSVGGGSDTQYFGPGTRLTVL.

The V call is TRBV9, the J call TRBJ1-6; D possibly corresponds to TRBD1 (5 bases). The CDR3 runs 17 residues. Germline CDR1 reads SGDLS; CDR2 reads YYNGEE. Trimming shortened V by 0 bases and J by 5 bases, and 15 bases separated the two germline ends. CDR3 amino acids: CASSVGGLGLNNSPLHF. The CDR3 region has the DNA TGTGCCAGCAGCGTAGGAGGCCTGGGGCTAAATAATTCACCCCTCCACTTT.